This entry is about one TCR beta chain. What it recognizes is unknown. This entry is derived from a study of cytomegalovirus exposure and HLA in healthy donors. Study-level findings and limits: Presence/absence results assume similar sequencing depth per donor, which may not hold.

PCR amplification relied on 60 Vbeta primers (plus 13 Jbeta primers). The repertoire was sequenced with immunoSEQ multiplex PCR; TCRdb's copy has only in-frame clones and lacks some. This sample has roughly 140,000 clones; 80% occur once, and the top ten carry just over 4.5%. Germline V gene data show CDR1 as MDHEN and CDR2 as SYDVKM. The CDR3 is 16 residues long. The trim removed 4 bases at V and 0 bases at J, leaving 4 bases unmatched. This clonotype was sampled from a man between 40 and 49 years old in good health and CMV-seronegative. V gene TRBV28 combines with J gene TRBJ1-5; 9 bases are shared with TRBD1. The sequenced material came from PBMCs. The CDR3, as DNA: TGTGCCAGCAGTTCACCGGACAGGGGTAGCAATCAGCCCCAGCATTTT. It encodes CASSSPDRGSNQPQHF. Variable domain in full (rest from reference TRBV28 and TRBJ1-5): DVKVTQSSRYLVKRTGEKVFLECVQDMDHENMFWYRQDPGLGLRLIYFSYDVKMKEKGDIPEGYSVSREKKERFSLILESASTNQTSMYLCASSSPDRGSNQPQHFGDGTRLSIL.